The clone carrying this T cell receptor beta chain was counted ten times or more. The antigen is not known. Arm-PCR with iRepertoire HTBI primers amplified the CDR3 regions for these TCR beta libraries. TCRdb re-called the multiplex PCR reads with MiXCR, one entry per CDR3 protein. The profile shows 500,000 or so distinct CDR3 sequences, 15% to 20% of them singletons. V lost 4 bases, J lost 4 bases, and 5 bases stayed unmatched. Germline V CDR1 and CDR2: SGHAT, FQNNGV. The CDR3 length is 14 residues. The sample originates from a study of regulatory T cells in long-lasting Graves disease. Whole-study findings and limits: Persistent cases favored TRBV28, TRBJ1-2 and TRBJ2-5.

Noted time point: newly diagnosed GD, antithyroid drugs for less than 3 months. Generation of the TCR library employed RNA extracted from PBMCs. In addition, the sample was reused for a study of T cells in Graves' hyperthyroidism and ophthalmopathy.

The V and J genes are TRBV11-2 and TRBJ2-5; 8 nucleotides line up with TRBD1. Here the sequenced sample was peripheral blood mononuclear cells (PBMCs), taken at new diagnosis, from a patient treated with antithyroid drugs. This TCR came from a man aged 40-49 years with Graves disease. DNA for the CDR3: TGTGCCAGCAGCTCTTCGACAGGGGTAGAGACCCAGTACTTC. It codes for CASSSSTGVETQYF.